This TCR beta chain was obtained from a study of blood T cell repertoires in COVID-19. Study in general: T cells, B-cell-depleted T cells, or PBMCs supplied cDNA or gDNA.

V lost 4 bases, J lost 4 bases, and 13 bases lay in between. This CDR3 has 14 residues. The germline gives CDR1 ENHRY, CDR2 SYGVKD. Per the authors' pipeline: Estimation of nucleated cell counts relied on the amplification of reference gene primers. Clones were read by immunoSEQ multiplex PCR, and TCRdb kept only the in-frame ones, dropping some. V, J and clone size reflect that table, while D and trimming were determined from the DNA. The sample includes 190,000 or so clones, roughly 77% seen only once; the top ten take around 11%. The chain carries TRBV10-3 and TRBJ1-1; D uncertain. Sequencing used peripheral blood. The receptor comes from a woman of 80 years or more with COVID-19, enrolled during active disease. The CDR3 protein is CAISVDLGSTEAFF. CDR3 bases: TGTGCCATCAGTGTGGACCTCGGGAGCACTGAAGCTTTCTTT.